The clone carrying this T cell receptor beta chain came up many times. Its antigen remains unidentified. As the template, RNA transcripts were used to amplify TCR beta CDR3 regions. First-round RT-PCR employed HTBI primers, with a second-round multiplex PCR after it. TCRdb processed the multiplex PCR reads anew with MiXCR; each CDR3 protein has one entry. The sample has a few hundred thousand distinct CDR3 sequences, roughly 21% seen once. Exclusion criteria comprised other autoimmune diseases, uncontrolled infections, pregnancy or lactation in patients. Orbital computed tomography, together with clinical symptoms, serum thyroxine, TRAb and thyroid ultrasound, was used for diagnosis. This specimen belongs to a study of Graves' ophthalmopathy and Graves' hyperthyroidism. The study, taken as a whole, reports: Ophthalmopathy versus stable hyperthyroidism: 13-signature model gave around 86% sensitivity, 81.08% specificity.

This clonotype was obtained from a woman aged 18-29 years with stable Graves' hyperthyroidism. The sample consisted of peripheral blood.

CDR3 amino acids: CASSRQGTEQETQYF. CDR3 DNA: TGCGCCAGCTCCAGACAAGGGACGGAACAAGAGACCCAGTACTTC. The gene calls are TRBV5-1 and TRBJ2-5; possibly TRBD1 or TRBD2 for D (5 bases each). Germline V gene lookup returns CDR1 SGHRS and CDR2 YFSETQ. CDR3 length: 15 amino acids. Trimming took off 7 bases at V and 2 bases at J, with 18 bases between the two ends.